Detailed here is one T cell receptor (beta chain). The target antigen is unknown. The V and J ends lost 3 bases and 0 bases respectively, with 5 bases between them. The CDR3 runs 13 residues. Germline CDR1 and CDR2: MNHEY and SMNVEV (reference sequence). This entry is derived from a study of response to subunit inactivated influenza vaccine. TCRdb fed the RT-PCR reads into MiXCR, producing one record per CDR3 protein. Altogether roughly 190,000 distinct CDR3 sequences are present, about 15% being singletons, with the ten largest covering approximately 24%. Study-level results: Authors suggested few new T cells are recruited by each seasonal influenza vaccination.

The sequenced sample was CD8+ T cells sorted from PBMCs, obtained 5 days after vaccination. This chain connects TRBV27 to TRBJ1-1; D remains ambiguous. The receptor was derived from a man in his fifties who received an inactivated influenza vaccine. In DNA, the CDR3 is TGTGCCAGCAGTTTCCTGTTGAACACTGAAGCTTTCTTT. This sequence encodes CASSFLLNTEAFF.